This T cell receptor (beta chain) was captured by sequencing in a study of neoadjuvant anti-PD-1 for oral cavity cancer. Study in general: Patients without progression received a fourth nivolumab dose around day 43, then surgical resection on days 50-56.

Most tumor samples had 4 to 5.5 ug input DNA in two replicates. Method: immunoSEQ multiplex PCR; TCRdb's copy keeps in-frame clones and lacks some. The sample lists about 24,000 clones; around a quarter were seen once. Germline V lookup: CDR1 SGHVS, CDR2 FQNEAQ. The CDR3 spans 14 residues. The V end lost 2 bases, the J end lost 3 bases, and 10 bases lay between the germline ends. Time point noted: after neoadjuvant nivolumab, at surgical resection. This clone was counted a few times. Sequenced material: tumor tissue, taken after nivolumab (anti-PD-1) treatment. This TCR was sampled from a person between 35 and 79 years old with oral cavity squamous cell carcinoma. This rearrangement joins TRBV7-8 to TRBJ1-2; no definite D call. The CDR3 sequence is CASSLTDGDYGYTF. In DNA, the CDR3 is TGTGCCAGCAGCTTAACAGACGGGGACTATGGCTACACCTTC.